This paragraph covers one T cell receptor beta chain sequence. The target antigen is unknown. Single viable CD3+CD4+CD8-CD45RO+ cells were sorted as the memory CD4+ T cells. Positive selection with CD4 microbeads enriched total CD4+ T cells. This sample is part of a study of memory CD4+ T cells and cytomegalovirus serostatus. On the study more broadly: Donors were healthy Belgian adults, about ten CMV seropositive and about 24 seronegative. The study, taken as a whole, reports: CD4+ memory repertoires contained about 40% of the roughly 160 reported CMV TCRbeta sequences.

Only in-frame clones appear in the TCRdb table, and some are missing; sequencing was by immunoSEQ multiplex PCR. Of about 50,000 clones in the sample, around four fifths were seen once. The TCR originated in an adult in good health and CMV-seronegative. The sequencing sample was made of memory CD4+ T cells from blood.

The CDR3 loop is CASSQELSGSAGELFF. For the CDR3, the DNA is TGCGCCAGCAGCCAAGAATTGTCAGGGTCAGCCGGGGAGCTGTTTTTT. This chain connects TRBV4-1 to TRBJ2-2; a weak D match, TRBD1 (5 bases). Germline assignment: CDR1 MGHRA and CDR2 YSYEKL. The CDR3 spans 16 residues. V was shortened by 0 bases and J by 6 bases, with 14 bases between the two germline ends.